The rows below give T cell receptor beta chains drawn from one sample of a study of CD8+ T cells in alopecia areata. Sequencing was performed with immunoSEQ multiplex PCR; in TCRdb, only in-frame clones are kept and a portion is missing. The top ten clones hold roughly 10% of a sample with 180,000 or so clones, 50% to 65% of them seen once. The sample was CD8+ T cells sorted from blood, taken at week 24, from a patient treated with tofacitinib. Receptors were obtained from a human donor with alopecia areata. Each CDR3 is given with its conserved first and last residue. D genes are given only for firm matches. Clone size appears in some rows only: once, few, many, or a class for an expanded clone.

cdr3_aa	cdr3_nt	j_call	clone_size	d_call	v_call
CASSQDQQPRNAYEQYF	TGCGCCAGCAGCCAAGATCAACAGCCCAGAAACGCCTACGAGCAGTACTTC	TRBJ2-7	NA	NA	TRBV4-3
CASSWGEGDTQYF	TGTGCCAGCAGTTGGGGGGAGGGGGATACGCAGTATTTT	TRBJ2-3	NA	TRBD2	TRBV27
CATLDITTEAFF	TGTGCCACTTTGGACATCACCACTGAAGCTTTCTTT	TRBJ1-1	NA	NA	TRBV2
CASSRASSFGEKLFF	TGTGCCAGCAGCCGTGCTAGCTCGTTTGGTGAAAAACTGTTTTTT	TRBJ1-4	NA	NA	TRBV7-6
CSVGAGGPRYNEQFF	TGCAGCGTTGGTGCGGGGGGGCCAAGGTACAATGAGCAGTTCTTC	TRBJ2-1	NA	TRBD2	TRBV29-1
CASSPGTGNEQYF	TGTGCCAGCAGCCCCGGGACAGGGAACGAGCAGTACTTC	TRBJ2-7	few	TRBD1	TRBV5-6
CAWDRGAVWGYTF	TGTGCCTGGGACCGTGGGGCCGTCTGGGGCTACACCTTC	TRBJ1-2	NA	NA	TRBV30
CSFLGLAGGRGSTDTQYF	TGCAGCTTCCTTGGGCTAGCGGGGGGGCGAGGGAGCACAGATACGCAGTATTTT	TRBJ2-3	NA	TRBD2	TRBV29-1
CASGGYEQYF	TGTGCCAGCGGAGGCTACGAGCAGTACTTC	TRBJ2-7	NA	NA	TRBV11-2
CASSQGTGPNYEQYF	TGCGCCAGCAGCCAGGGGACAGGACCTAATTACGAGCAGTACTTC	TRBJ2-7	NA	TRBD1	TRBV4-3